This TCR beta chain was documented in a study of blood T cell repertoires in COVID-19. In germline, CDR1 is MNHEY, CDR2 SMNVEV (reference sequence). The CDR3 sequence is 13 residues long. V shed 5 bases and J shed 4 bases, with 11 bases lying between them. The table came from immunoSEQ multiplex PCR; TCRdb's copy has only in-frame clones and leaves some out. Of under 400,000 clones in the sample, approximately 91% are singletons; the top ten hold over 0.9%. The sample consisted of PBMCs or T cells enriched from blood (not recorded which). The chain uses TRBV27 and TRBJ1-2; D call uncertain. This clonotype was sampled from a woman aged 25 to 39 who had been exposed to COVID-19. Here the CDR3 DNA reads TGTGCCAGCAGTCGGTGGGGAGCCTATGGCTACACCTTC. Amino acids: CASSRWGAYGYTF.